This T cell receptor beta chain was sequenced during a study of CD8 T cells in ankylosing spondylitis. This clonotype showed up just a few times. Antigen specificity is unknown. MiXCR, run by TCRdb on the 5' RACE reads, gives a single entry per CDR3 protein. Of about 540,000 distinct CDR3 sequences in the sample, approximately 12% were seen once. Study findings and constraints: Seemingly distinctive of ankylosing spondylitis blood was a TCR beta motif formed by eight highly homologous variants.

The material sequenced was blood, either unsorted or a sorted T cell fraction (not recorded which). The source is a male donor with ankylosing spondylitis.

CDR3 amino acids: CSVDPGQGRNEQFF. The CDR3, as DNA: TGCAGCGTTGATCCGGGACAGGGTAGGAATGAGCAGTTCTTC. This rearrangement joins TRBV29-1 to TRBJ2-1, with TRBD1 identical over 9 bases. CDR1 is SQVTM, CDR2 ANQGSEA, per germline. CDR3 length equals 14 residues. The ends lost 3 bases at V and 7 bases at J; junction bases unmatched: 7.